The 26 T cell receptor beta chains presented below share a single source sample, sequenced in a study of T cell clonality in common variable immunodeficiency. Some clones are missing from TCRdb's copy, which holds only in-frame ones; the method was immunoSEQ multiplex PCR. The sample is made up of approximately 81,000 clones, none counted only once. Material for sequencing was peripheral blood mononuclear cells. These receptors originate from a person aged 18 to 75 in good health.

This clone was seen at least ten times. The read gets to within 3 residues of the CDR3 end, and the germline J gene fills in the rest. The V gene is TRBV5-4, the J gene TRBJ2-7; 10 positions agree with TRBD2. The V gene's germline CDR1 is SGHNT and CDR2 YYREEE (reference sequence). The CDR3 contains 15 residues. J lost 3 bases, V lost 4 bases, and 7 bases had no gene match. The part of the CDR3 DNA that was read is TGTGCCAGCAGCCTTACTAGCGGGAAGGGCTACGAG. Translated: CASSLTSGKGYE. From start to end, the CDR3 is CASSLTSGKGYEQYF. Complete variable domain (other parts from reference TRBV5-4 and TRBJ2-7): ETGVTQSPTHLIKTRGQQVTLRCSSQSGHNTVSWYQQALGQGPQFIFQYYREEENGRGNFPPRFSGLQFPNYSSELNVNALELDDSALYLCASSLTSGKGYEQYFGPGTRLTVT.

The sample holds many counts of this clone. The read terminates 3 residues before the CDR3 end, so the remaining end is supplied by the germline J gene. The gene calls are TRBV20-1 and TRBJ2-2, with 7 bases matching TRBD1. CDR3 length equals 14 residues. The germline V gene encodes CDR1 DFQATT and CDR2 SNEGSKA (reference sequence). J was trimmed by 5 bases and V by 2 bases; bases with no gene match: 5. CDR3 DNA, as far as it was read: TGCAGTGCTAGAAGGACAGGCGAGACCGGGGAG. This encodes CSARRTGETGE. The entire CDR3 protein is CSARRTGETGELFF.

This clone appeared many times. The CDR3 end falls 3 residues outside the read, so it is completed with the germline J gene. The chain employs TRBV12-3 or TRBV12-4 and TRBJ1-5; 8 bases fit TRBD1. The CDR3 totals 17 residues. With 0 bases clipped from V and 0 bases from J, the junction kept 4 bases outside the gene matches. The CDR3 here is CASSLASTGDSNQPQHF. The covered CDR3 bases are TGTGCCAGCAGTTTAGCGTCGACAGGGGATAGCAATCAGCCC.

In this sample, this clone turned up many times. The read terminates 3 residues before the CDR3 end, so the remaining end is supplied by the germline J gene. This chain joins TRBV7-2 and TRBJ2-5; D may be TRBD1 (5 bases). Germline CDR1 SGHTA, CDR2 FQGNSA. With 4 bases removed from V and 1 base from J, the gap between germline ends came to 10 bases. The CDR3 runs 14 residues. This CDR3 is CASSSQAPQETQYF. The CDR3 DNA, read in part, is TGTGCCAGCAGCTCACAGGCCCCCCAAGAGACC.

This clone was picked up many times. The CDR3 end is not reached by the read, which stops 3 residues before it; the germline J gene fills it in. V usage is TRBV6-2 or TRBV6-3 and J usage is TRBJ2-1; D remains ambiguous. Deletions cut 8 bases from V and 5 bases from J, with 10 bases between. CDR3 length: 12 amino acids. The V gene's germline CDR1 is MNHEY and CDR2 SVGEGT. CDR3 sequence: CASGPRHNEQFF. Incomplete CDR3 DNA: TGTGCCAGCGGTCCTAGGCACAATGAG.

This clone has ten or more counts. The DNA read from the CDR3 is TGTGCCAGTAGTCCACGGACTAGCGGGAGGGTCGGGGAGACC. Translated: CASSPRTSGRVGET. From start to end, the CDR3 is CASSPRTSGRVGETQYF. This rearrangement joins TRBV19 to TRBJ2-5, with 15 nucleotides matching TRBD2. Coverage ceases 3 residues before the CDR3 finishes, and the germline J gene fills in the end. Germline V gives CDR1 LNHDA, CDR2 SQIVND (reference sequence). V lost 5 bases, J lost 5 bases, and 9 bases stayed unmatched. CDR3 size: 17 residues.

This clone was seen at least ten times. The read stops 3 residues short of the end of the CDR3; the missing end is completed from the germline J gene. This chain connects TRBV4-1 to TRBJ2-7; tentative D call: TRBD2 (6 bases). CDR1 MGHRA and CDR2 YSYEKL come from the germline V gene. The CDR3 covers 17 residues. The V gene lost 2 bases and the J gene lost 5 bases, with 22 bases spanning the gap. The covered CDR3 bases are TGCGCCAGCAGCCAATTCCCAACCGGGACTGTCGGAAACGAG. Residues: CASSQFPTGTVGNE. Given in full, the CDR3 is CASSQFPTGTVGNEQYF.

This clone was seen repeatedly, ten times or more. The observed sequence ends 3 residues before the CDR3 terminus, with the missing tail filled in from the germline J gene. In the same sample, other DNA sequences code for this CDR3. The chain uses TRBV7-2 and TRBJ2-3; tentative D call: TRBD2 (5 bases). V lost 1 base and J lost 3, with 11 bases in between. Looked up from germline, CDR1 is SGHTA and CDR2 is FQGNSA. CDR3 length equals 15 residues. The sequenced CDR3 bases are TGTGCCAGCAGCTTAGTAGGACTGGGAACAGATACG. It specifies CASSLVGLGTDT. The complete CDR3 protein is CASSLVGLGTDTQYF.

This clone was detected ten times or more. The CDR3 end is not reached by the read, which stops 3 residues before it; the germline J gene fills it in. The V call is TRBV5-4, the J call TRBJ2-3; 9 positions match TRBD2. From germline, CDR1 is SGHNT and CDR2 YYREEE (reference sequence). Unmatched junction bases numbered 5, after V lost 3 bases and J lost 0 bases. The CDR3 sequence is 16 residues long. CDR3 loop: CASSWEAGGSTDTQYF. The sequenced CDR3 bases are TGTGCCAGCAGCTGGGAGGCGGGAGGGAGCACAGATACG. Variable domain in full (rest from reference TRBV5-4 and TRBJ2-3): ETGVTQSPTHLIKTRGQQVTLRCSSQSGHNTVSWYQQALGQGPQFIFQYYREEENGRGNFPPRFSGLQFPNYSSELNVNALELDDSALYLCASSWEAGGSTDTQYFGPGTRLTVL.

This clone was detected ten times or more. The part of the CDR3 DNA that was read is TGCAGCGTCCACAGGGGCTCTGGAAACACC. This sequence encodes CSVHRGSGNT. The CDR3 in its entirety is CSVHRGSGNTIYF. The rearrangement links TRBV29-1 to TRBJ1-3; 7 bases are shared with TRBD1. The missing CDR3 end, 3 residues past where the read stops, is filled in from the germline J gene. With 6 bases clipped from V and 0 bases from J, the junction kept 2 bases outside the gene matches. This CDR3 region has 13 residues. The germline V gene encodes CDR1 SQVTM and CDR2 ANQGSEA.

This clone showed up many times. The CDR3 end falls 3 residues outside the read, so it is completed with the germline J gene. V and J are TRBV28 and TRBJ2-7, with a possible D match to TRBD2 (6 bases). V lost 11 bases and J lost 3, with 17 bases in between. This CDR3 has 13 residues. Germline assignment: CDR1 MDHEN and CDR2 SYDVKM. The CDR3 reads CAVVSQGGYEQYF. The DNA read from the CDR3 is TGTGCCGTCGTTTCTCAGGGAGGCTACGAG.

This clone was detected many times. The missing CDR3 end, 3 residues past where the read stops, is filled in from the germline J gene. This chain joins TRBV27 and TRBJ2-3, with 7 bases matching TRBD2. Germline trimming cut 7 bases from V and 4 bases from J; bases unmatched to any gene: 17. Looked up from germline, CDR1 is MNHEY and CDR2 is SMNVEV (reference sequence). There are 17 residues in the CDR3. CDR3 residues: CASMFLRRERRPDTQYF. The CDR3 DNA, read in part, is TGTGCCAGCATGTTCCTGAGGCGGGAGAGACGGCCAGATACG.

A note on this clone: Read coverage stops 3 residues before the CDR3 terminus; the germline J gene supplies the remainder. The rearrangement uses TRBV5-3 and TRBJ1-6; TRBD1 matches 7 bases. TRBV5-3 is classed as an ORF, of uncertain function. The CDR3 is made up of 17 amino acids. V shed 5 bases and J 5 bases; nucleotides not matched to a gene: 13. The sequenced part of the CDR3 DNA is TGTGCCAGAAGGTCGGGACAGCCCCAAAGGGATAATTCACCC. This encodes CARRSGQPQRDNSP. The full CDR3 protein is CARRSGQPQRDNSPLHF.

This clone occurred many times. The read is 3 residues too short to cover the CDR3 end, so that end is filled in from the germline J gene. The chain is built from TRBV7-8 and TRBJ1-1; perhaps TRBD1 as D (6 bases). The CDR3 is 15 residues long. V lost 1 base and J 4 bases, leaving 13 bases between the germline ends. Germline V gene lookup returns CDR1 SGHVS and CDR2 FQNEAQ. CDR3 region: CASSLVLEGGTEAFF. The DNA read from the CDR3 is TGTGCCAGCAGCTTAGTTTTGGAAGGGGGCACTGAA.

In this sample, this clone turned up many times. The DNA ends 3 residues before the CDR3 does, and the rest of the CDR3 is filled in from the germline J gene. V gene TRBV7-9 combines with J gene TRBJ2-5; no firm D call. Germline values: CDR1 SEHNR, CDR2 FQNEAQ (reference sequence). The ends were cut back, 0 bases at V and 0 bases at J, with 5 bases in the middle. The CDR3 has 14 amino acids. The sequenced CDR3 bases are TGTGCCAGCAGCTTAGCATCTTACCAAGAGACC. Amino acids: CASSLASYQET. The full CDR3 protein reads CASSLASYQETQYF.

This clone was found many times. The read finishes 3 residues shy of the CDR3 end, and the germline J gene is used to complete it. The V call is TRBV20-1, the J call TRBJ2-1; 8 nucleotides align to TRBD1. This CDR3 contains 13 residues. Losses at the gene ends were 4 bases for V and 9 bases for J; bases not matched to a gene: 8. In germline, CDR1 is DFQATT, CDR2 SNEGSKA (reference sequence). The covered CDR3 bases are TGCAGTGCTAATGGACAGGGTTTCAGTGAG. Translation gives CSANGQGFSE. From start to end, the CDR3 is CSANGQGFSEQFF.

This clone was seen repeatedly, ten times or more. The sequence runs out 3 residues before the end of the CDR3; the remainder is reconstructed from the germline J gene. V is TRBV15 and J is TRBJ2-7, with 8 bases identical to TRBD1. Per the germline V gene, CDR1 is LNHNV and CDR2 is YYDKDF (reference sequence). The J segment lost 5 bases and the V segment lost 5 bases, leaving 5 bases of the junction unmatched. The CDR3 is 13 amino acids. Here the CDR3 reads CATSRTGQDEQYF. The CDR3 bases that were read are TGTGCCACCAGCCGGACAGGGCAAGACGAG.

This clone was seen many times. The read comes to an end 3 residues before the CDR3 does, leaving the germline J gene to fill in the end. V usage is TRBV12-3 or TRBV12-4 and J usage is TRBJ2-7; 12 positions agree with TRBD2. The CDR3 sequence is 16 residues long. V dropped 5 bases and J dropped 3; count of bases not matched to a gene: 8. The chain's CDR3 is CASSPRTSGMSYEQYF. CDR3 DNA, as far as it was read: TGTGCCAGCAGTCCTCGGACTAGCGGGATGAGCTACGAG.

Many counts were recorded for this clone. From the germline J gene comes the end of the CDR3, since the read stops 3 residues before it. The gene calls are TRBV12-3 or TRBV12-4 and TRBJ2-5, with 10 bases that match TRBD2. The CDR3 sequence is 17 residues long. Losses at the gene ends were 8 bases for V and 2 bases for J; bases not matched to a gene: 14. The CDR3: CASGPLAGVKGQETQYF. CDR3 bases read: TGTGCCAGCGGACCCCTAGCGGGAGTAAAAGGGCAAGAGACC.

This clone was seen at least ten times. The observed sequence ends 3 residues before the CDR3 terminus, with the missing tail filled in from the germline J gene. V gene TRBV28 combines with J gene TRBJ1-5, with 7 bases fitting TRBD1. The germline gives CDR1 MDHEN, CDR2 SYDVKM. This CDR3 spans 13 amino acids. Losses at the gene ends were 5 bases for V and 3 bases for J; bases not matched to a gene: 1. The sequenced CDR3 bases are TGTGCCAGCAGTGACAGGGCCAATCAGCCC. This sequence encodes CASSDRANQP. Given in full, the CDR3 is CASSDRANQPQHF.

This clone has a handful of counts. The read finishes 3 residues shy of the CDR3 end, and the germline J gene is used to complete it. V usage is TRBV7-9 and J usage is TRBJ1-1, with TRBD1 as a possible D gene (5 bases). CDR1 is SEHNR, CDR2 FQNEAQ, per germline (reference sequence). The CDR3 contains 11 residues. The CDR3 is CATGDGDEAFF. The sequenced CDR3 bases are TGTGCAACAGGTGACGGTGATGAA.

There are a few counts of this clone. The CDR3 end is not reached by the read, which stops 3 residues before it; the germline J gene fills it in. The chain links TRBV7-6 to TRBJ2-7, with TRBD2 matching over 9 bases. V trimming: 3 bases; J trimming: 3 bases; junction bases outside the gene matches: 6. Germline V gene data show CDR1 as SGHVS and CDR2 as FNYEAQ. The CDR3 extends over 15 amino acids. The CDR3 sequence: CASSFFSGSLYEQYF. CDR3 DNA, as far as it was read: TGTGCCAGCAGCTTTTTTAGCGGGAGTCTCTACGAG.

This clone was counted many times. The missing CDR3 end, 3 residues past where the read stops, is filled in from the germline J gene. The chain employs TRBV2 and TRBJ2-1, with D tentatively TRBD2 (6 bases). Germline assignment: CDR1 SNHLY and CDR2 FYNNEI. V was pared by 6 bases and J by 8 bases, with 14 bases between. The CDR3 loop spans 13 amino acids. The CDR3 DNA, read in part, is TGTGCCAGCAGGGGGGGTTCCCCGGATGAG. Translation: CASRGGSPDE. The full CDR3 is CASRGGSPDEQFF.

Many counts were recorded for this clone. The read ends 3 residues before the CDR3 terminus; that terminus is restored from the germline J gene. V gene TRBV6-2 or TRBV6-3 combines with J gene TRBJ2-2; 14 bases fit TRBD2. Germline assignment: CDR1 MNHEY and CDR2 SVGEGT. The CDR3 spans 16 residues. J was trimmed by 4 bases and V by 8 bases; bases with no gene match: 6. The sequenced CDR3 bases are TGTGCCAGCTCCAGACTAGCGGGAGGGAGCACCGGGGAG. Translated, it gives CASSRLAGGSTGE. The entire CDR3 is CASSRLAGGSTGELFF.

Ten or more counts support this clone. CDR3 bases read: TGCGCCAGCAGCTTGAATCAGAAGAACACTGAA. This sequence encodes CASSLNQKNTE. The entire CDR3 sequence reads CASSLNQKNTEAFF. The V gene is TRBV5-1, the J gene TRBJ1-1, with D unclear. The read ends 3 residues before the CDR3 terminus; that terminus is restored from the germline J gene. Germline lookup yields CDR1 SGHRS and CDR2 YFSETQ. V gave up 1 base and J gave up 1 base, with 8 bases separating them. This CDR3 region has 14 residues.

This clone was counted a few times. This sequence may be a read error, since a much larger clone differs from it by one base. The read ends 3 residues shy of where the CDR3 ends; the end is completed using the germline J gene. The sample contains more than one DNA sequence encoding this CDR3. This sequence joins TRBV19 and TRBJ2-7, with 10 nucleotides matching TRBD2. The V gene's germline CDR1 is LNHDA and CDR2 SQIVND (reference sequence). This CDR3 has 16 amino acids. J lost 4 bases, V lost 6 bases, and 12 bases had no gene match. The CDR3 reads CASSPTAGGSPYEQYF. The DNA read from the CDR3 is TGTGCCAGTAGCCCCACAGCGGGAGGGTCCCCTTACGAG.